Listed below are T cell receptor beta chains from one sample, sequenced in a study of OX40 agonist ivuxolimab in advanced cancers. Repertoires were generated with immunoSEQ multiplex PCR, while TCRdb's copy carries only in-frame clones and drops some. The table lists 50,000 to 70,000 clones, roughly nine tenths of them singletons. Here the sequenced sample was CD4+ or CD8+ T cells sorted from blood, taken in a trial of the OX40 agonist ivuxolimab. The receptors stem from an adult with an advanced solid tumor such as melanoma, head and neck, liver or kidney cancer. The CDR3 runs from the conserved cysteine through the conserved F or W. D genes are given only for firm matches. Expanded clones are given a class, and other clones once, few, many or no size at all.

j_call,v_call,clone_size,d_call,cdr3_aa,cdr3_nt
TRBJ1-6,TRBV4-1,.,.,CASSQGSSYNSPLHF,TGCGCCAGCAGCCAAGGGAGCTCCTATAATTCACCCCTCCACTTT
TRBJ1-1,TRBV10-1,.,.,CASSAGLLKGAFF,TGCGCCAGCAGCGCCGGACTGCTCAAGGGAGCTTTCTTT
TRBJ2-7,TRBV7-9,.,.,CASSSPSYEQYF,TGTGCCAGCAGCTCGCCGTCCTACGAGCAGTACTTC
TRBJ2-1,TRBV19,.,TRBD2,CASRTGTRGFDEQFF,TGTGCCAGTAGGACCGGGACTAGAGGTTTCGATGAGCAGTTCTTC
TRBJ2-5,TRBV9,.,.,CASSVGGPETQYF,TGTGCCAGCAGCGTAGGGGGACCAGAGACCCAGTACTTC
TRBJ2-7,TRBV27,.,.,CASSFLTRAGYEQYF,TGTGCCAGCAGTTTCCTTACCCGGGCTGGCTACGAGCAGTACTTC
TRBJ2-7,TRBV2,.,.,CASSVGRDNYLYEQYF,TGTGCCAGCAGTGTAGGAAGGGACAACTACCTCTACGAGCAGTACTTC
TRBJ1-1,TRBV5-4,.,.,CASSLRGTEAFF,TGTGCCAGCAGCCTCAGGGGTACTGAAGCTTTCTTT
TRBJ1-5,TRBV6-1,.,.,CASSPEGIGNQPQHF,TGTGCCAGCAGTCCGGAAGGGATCGGCAATCAGCCCCAGCATTTT
TRBJ2-7,TRBV28,.,.,CASSHSGREGSYEQYF,TGTGCCAGCAGTCACTCAGGAAGGGAAGGGTCCTACGAGCAGTACTTC
TRBJ2-2,TRBV9,.,.,CASSVAVGELFF,TGTGCCAGCAGCGTAGCGGTCGGGGAGCTGTTTTTT
TRBJ2-7,TRBV5-5,few,.,CASSLSIQGEQYF,TGTGCCAGCAGCTTAAGTATTCAAGGGGAGCAGTACTTC
TRBJ2-7,TRBV6-1,.,TRBD1,CASSEGQGNYEQYF,TGTGCCAGCAGTGAAGGACAGGGAAACTACGAGCAGTACTTC
TRBJ2-1,TRBV5-1,.,TRBD1,CASSLGRGQYWNEQFF,TGCGCCAGCAGCTTGGGAAGGGGACAGTACTGGAATGAGCAGTTCTTC
TRBJ2-3,TRBV11-3,.,TRBD2,CASSLTSGGVTDTQYF,TGTGCCAGCAGCTTAACTAGCGGGGGTGTCACAGATACGCAGTATTTT
TRBJ2-6,TRBV7-9,.,TRBD1,CASSRQGAGANVLTF,TGTGCCAGCAGCAGACAGGGTGCCGGGGCCAACGTCCTGACTTTC
TRBJ2-7,TRBV5-5,medium-sized,.,CASSFAGSSYEQYF,TGTGCCAGCAGCTTTGCCGGGAGCTCCTACGAGCAGTACTTC
TRBJ2-2,TRBV10-3,.,.,CAIRGGYLPNTGELFF,TGTGCCATCAGGGGCGGGTACCTCCCGAACACCGGGGAGCTGTTTTTT
TRBJ2-3,TRBV21-1,.,.,CASSTGGRGLGDTQYF,TGTGCCAGCAGCACAGGGGGTAGGGGGCTGGGAGATACGCAGTATTTT
TRBJ2-2,TRBV5-5,.,.,CASSFEEGTGELFF,TGTGCCAGCAGCTTCGAGGAAGGGACCGGGGAGCTGTTTTTT
TRBJ2-5,TRBV7-9,.,.,CASSSIQETQYF,TGTGCCAGCAGCTCGATTCAAGAGACCCAGTACTTC
TRBJ1-2,TRBV7-9,.,.,CASSLDTYGYTF,TGTGCCAGCAGCCTAGACACCTATGGCTACACCTTC
TRBJ2-1,TRBV29-1,.,.,CSVEDSHNEQFF,TGCAGCGTTGAAGACTCCCACAATGAGCAGTTCTTC
TRBJ2-7,TRBV5-6,.,.,CASSFFVRHYEQYF,TGTGCCAGCAGCTTTTTTGTCAGGCACTACGAGCAGTACTTC
TRBJ2-7,TRBV4-3,.,.,CASSPGTTVSYEQYF,TGCGCCAGCAGCCCTGGGACAACAGTGTCCTACGAGCAGTACTTC
TRBJ2-2,TRBV4-3,.,TRBD1,CASSQDRGQYTGELFF,TGCGCCAGCAGCCAAGATAGGGGACAGTACACCGGGGAGCTGTTTTTT